The rows below give T cell receptor beta chains drawn from one sample of a study of T-cell memory formation after mild COVID-19. TCRdb ran MiXCR on the 5' RACE reads and lists one entry per CDR3 protein. Of approximately 340,000 distinct CDR3 sequences detected, 13% appear once; the ten largest clones hold about 20%. Sequences were obtained from PBMCs or a T cell subset sorted from them (not recorded which). The receptors stem from a man aged 18 to 29 who had mild COVID-19 (a few samples of this study predate the infection). Cell type and time point are not known. Both conserved end residues are part of each CDR3. The D gene is left open where the match is weak. The size of a clone is reported for some rows only, either as once, few or many, or as a class for expanded clones.

d_call j_call clone_size v_call cdr3_nt cdr3_aa
. TRBJ1-1 many TRBV7-9 TGTGCCAGCAGCTCCCAGGGGAGTGTAGTAGCTGAAGCTTTCTTT CASSSQGSVVAEAFF
TRBD1 TRBJ1-6 . TRBV20-1 TGCAGTGCCGGGACAGATTCACCCCTCCACTTT CSAGTDSPLHF
. TRBJ2-1 . TRBV3-1 TGTGCCAGCAGCCAAGGTACAGGGAGGAATGAGCAGTTCTTC CASSQGTGRNEQFF
. TRBJ2-1 many TRBV5-6 TGTGCCAGCAGCCCGACACTTTACAATGAGCAGTTCTTC CASSPTLYNEQFF
TRBD1 TRBJ1-2 few TRBV7-9 TGTGCCAGCAGCTCGACAGGGTATGGCTACACCTTC CASSSTGYGYTF
TRBD1 TRBJ2-5 few TRBV24-1 TGTGCCACCAGTGATGCGGGACAGGGGCCACAAGAGACCCAGTACTTC CATSDAGQGPQETQYF
. TRBJ1-1 . TRBV9 TGTGCCAGCAGCGTAGAAGGGGGGAGGACAGCTTTCTTT CASSVEGGRTAFF
. TRBJ2-2 . TRBV23-1 TGCGCTCAGGGAGGATACACCGGGGAGCTGTTTTTT CAQGGYTGELFF
. TRBJ2-5 many TRBV12-3/TRBV12-4 TGTGCCAGCAGTGCGATCCAGGGGAGAGAGACCCAGTACTTC CASSAIQGRETQYF
. TRBJ1-5 . TRBV10-2 TGCGCCAGCAGTGCGACCAGCCACAATCAGCCCCAGCATTTT CASSATSHNQPQHF
. TRBJ2-3 . TRBV27 TGTGCCAGCAGTTTAAGGGCCCAGAACCGCCCAGATACGCAGTATTTT CASSLRAQNRPDTQYF
. TRBJ2-3 many TRBV18 TGTGCCAGCTCAAGTTATATAGATACGCAGTATTTT CASSSYIDTQYF
. TRBJ1-1 many TRBV28 TGTGCCAGCAGTTTAGGGGGGCGACGGAGGACTGAAGCTTTCTTT CASSLGGRRRTEAFF
. TRBJ1-2 . TRBV6-2/TRBV6-3 TGTGCCAGCAGGCCACCCGGGACGTCGGTCGGCTACACCTTC CASRPPGTSVGYTF
TRBD1 TRBJ1-1 . TRBV7-9 TGTGCCAGCAGCTTCTCACAGGGGTATGAAGCTTTCTTT CASSFSQGYEAFF
TRBD1 TRBJ2-5 . TRBV23-1 TGCGCCGACGGGACAGGTCTAGAGACCCAGTACTTC CADGTGLETQYF
TRBD2 TRBJ2-7 few TRBV27 TGTGCCAGCAGTTTATCGATCCTAGCGGCTTCCTACGAGCAGTACTTC CASSLSILAASYEQYF
TRBD1 TRBJ1-6 . TRBV5-1 TGCGCCAGCAGCGTCGGACAGGATAATTCACCCCTCCACTTT CASSVGQDNSPLHF
. TRBJ1-4 few TRBV27 TGTGCCAGCCCAGTTTCGTCCCAAGGGTGGAGGGGTGTAAAACTGTTTTTT CASPVSSQGWRGVKLFF
. TRBJ2-6 few TRBV7-8 TGTGCCAGCAGCGTCGACCGCCGGTCCTCTGGGGCCAACGTCCTGACTTTC CASSVDRRSSGANVLTF
TRBD1 TRBJ2-6 . TRBV2 TGTGCAGGGGGACAGGGGGCATTTGGGGCCAACGTCCTGACTTTC CAGGQGAFGANVLTF
. TRBJ2-2 many TRBV5-1 TGCGCCAGCAGCTTGGCGGTGGATGGACTCACCGGGGAGCTGTTTTTT CASSLAVDGLTGELFF
. TRBJ2-7 . TRBV4-2 TGTGCCAGCAGCCCTCAGGGGAGCGGACACTACGAGCAGTACTTC CASSPQGSGHYEQYF
. TRBJ2-1 . TRBV5-1 TGCGCCAGCAGTTACGACTCGTTCTACAATGAGCAGTTCTTC CASSYDSFYNEQFF
TRBD1 TRBJ1-2 few TRBV20-1 TGCAGTGCTAGTGCGGGACAGGGGACCTATGGCTACACCTTC CSASAGQGTYGYTF
. TRBJ2-7 few TRBV10-3 TGTGCCATGGGGCCTAGCGACTACGAGCAGTACTTC CAMGPSDYEQYF
. TRBJ1-1 . TRBV6-1 TGTGCCAGCAGGTACTTGAACACTGAAGCTTTCTTT CASRYLNTEAFF
. TRBJ2-5 . TRBV7-2 TGTGCCAGCAGCTTACTGGCGAGGGAGACCCAGTACTTC CASSLLARETQYF
. TRBJ1-2 few TRBV10-3 TGTGCCATCAGCGAGGAGAGCGGGACATGGGATGGCTACACCTTC CAISEESGTWDGYTF
. TRBJ2-2 few TRBV27 TGTGCCAGCAGTTTCAGGGATACCCGGGAGCTGTTTTTT CASSFRDTRELFF
TRBD1 TRBJ2-1 many TRBV12-3/TRBV12-4 TGTGCCAGCAGACAGGGACAGGGAATCGATGAGCAGTTCTTC CASRQGQGIDEQFF
. TRBJ2-5 . TRBV10-3 TGTGCCATCAGTGAGTGGACAGACCCAGAGACCCAGTACTTC CAISEWTDPETQYF
TRBD2 TRBJ2-3 many TRBV20-1 TGCAGTGCTGCGGGACTAGCGGGGGGCACAGATACGCAGTATTTT CSAAGLAGGTDTQYF
TRBD1 TRBJ2-3 . TRBV5-1 TGCGCCAGCAGCGGGACAGGGGTCATGGCAGATACGCAGTATTTT CASSGTGVMADTQYF
TRBD1 TRBJ2-5 few TRBV24-1 TGTGCCACCAGTGATCGGACAGGGGGAGAGACCCAGTACTTC CATSDRTGGETQYF
. TRBJ1-3 few TRBV5-1 TGCGCCAGCAGGTACGGACAGCCCGGCTCTGGAAACACCATATATTTT CASRYGQPGSGNTIYF
. TRBJ1-1 few TRBV20-1 TGCAGTGCTAGAGATCCACGCCGGAACACTGAAGCTTTCTTT CSARDPRRNTEAFF
. TRBJ2-1 few TRBV30 TGTGCCTGGAGTGGGGGAACAGGGAAAACGCACAATGAGCAGTTCTTC CAWSGGTGKTHNEQFF
. TRBJ2-1 . TRBV7-2 TGTGCCAGCAGCTTTTGGCCAATAGGCCATGAGCAGTTCTTC CASSFWPIGHEQFF
. TRBJ2-3 . TRBV7-3 TGTGCCAGCAGCCCCAACCCCCCGGATACGCAGTATTTT CASSPNPPDTQYF
. TRBJ1-1 . TRBV2 TGTGCCAGCGACAGGTGGCCCACTGAAGCTTTCTTT CASDRWPTEAFF